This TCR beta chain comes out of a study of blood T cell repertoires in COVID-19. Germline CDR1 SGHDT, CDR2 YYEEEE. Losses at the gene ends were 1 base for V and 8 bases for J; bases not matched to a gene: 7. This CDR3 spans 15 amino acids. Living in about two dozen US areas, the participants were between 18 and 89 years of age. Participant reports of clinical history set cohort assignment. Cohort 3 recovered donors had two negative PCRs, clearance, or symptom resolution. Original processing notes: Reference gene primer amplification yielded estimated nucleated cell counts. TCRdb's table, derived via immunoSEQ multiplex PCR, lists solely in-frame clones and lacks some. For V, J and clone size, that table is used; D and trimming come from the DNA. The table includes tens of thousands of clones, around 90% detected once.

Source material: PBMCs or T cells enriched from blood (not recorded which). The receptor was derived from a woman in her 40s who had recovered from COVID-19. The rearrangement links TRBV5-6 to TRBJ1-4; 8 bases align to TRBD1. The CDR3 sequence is CASSLSRTGKEKLFF. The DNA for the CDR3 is TGTGCCAGCAGCTTGTCGAGGACAGGGAAGGAAAAACTGTTTTTT.